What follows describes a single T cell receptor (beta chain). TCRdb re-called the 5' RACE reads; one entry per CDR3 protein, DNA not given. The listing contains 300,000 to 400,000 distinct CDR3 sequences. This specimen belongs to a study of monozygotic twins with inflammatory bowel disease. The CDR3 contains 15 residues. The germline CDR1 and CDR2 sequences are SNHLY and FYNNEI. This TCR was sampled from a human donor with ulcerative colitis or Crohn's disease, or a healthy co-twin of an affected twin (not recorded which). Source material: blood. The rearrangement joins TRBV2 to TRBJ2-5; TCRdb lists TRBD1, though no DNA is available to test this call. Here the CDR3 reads CASSDRGQTQETQYF. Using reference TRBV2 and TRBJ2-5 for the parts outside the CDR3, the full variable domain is EPEVTQTPSHQVTQMGQEVILRCVPISNHLYFYWYRQILGQKVEFLVSFYNNEISEKSEIFDDQFSVERPDGSNFTLKIRSTKLEDSAMYFCASSDRGQTQETQYFGPGTRLLVL.